The clone carrying this TCR beta chain was counted ten times or more. The antigen is not known. This entry is derived from a study of T cells in Graves' hyperthyroidism and ophthalmopathy. Across the whole study: Before any treatment, at initial diagnosis, peripheral blood was collected.

Study-level results: Expanded thyroid clonotypes (above 0.001) were mostly also found in blood. In simple terms, a model built on 13 V-J features told ophthalmopathy apart from stable hyperthyroidism.

The CDR3 regions of TCR beta were amplified from RNA transcripts. A set of HTBI primers served as the primers for a first-round RT-PCR of the TCR CDR3. Via MiXCR, TCRdb re-called the multiplex PCR reads, giving one row per CDR3 protein. The sample lists under 400,000 distinct CDR3 sequences; 13% to 15% were seen once. Duration under 3 months, a NOSPECS grade of at least 4, and a Clinical Activity Score of at least 3 characterized the ophthalmopathy patients. The sequenced sample was blood. The receptor was isolated from a woman aged 60-70 years with Graves' ophthalmopathy.

The DNA of the CDR3 is TGTGCCAGCAGCTTAGTAGCGGGAGGACAAGAGACCCAGTACTTC. Its protein product is CASSLVAGGQETQYF. The chain combines TRBV7-6 with TRBJ2-5, with 10 nucleotides matching TRBD2. V lost 1 base, J lost 2 bases, and 1 base stayed unmatched. There are 15 residues in the CDR3. Germline CDR1 SGHVS, CDR2 FNYEAQ.